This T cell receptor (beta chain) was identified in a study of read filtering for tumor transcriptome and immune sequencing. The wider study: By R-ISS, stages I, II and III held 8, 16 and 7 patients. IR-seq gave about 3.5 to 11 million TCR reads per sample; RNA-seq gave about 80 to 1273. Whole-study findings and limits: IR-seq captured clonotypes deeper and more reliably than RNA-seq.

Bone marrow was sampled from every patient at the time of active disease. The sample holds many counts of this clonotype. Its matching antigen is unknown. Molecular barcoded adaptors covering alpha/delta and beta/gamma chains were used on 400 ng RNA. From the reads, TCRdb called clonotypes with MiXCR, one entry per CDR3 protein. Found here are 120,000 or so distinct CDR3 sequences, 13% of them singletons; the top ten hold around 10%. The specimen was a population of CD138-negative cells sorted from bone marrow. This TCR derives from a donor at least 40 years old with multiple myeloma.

In DNA, the CDR3 is TGTGCCAGCAGCTCAGAGGGGGGCCGGAACAATGAGCAGTTCTTC. Amino acids: CASSSEGGRNNEQFF. The gene calls are TRBV5-4 and TRBJ2-1; the D gene could be TRBD1 or TRBD2 (6 bases each). This CDR3 spans 15 amino acids. Trimming pared 3 bases from V and 5 bases from J, leaving 15 bases between. Germline-derived CDR1 and CDR2 are SGHNT and YYREEE (reference sequence).